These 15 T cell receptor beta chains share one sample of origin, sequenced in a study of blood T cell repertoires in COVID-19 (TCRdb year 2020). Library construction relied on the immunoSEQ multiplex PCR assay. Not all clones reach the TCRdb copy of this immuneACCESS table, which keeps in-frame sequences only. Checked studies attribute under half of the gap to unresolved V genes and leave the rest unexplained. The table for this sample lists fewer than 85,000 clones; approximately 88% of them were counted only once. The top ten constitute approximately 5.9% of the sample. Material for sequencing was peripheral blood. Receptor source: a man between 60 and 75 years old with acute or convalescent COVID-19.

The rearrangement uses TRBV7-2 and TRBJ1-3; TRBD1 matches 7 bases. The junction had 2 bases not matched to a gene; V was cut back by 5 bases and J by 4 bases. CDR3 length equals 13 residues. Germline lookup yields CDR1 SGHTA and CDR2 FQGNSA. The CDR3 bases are TGTGCCAGCAGCGAGGGGGCGGGAAACACCATATATTTT. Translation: CASSEGAGNTIYF.

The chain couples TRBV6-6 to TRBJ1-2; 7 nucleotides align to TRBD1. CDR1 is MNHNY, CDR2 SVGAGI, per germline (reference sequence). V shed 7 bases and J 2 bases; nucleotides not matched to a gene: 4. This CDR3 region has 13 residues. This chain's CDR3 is CASKGQANYGYTF. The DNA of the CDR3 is TGTGCCAGCAAAGGACAGGCGAACTATGGCTACACCTTC.

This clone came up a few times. The CDR3 loop is CASSLVPGTYEQYF. In nucleotides, the CDR3 is TGTGCCAGCAGCTTAGTCCCAGGGACCTACGAGCAGTACTTC. This chain uses TRBV7-2 with TRBJ2-7, with TRBD1 as a possible D gene (5 bases). V was trimmed by 1 base and J by 2 bases, leaving 9 bases between them. Germline V gene data show CDR1 as SGHTA and CDR2 as FQGNSA. This CDR3 region has 14 residues.

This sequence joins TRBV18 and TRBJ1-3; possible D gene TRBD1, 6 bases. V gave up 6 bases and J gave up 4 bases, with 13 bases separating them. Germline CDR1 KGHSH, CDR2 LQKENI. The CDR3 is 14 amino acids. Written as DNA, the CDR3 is TGTGCCAGCTCGTCAGGGGTACGAGGAAACACCATATATTTT. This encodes CASSSGVRGNTIYF. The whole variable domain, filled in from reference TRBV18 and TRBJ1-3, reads NAGVMQNPRHLVRRRGQEARLRCSPMKGHSHVYWYRQLPEEGLKFMVYLQKENIIDESGMPKERFSAEFPKEGPSILRIQQVVRGDSAAYFCASSSGVRGNTIYFGEGSWLTVV.

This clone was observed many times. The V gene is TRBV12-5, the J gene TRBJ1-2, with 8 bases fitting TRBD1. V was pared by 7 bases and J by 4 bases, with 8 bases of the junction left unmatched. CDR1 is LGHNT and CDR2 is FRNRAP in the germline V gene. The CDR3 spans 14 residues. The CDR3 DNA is TGTGCTAGTGAAAGACAGGGGACCACCTATGGCTACACCTTC. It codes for CASERQGTTYGYTF.

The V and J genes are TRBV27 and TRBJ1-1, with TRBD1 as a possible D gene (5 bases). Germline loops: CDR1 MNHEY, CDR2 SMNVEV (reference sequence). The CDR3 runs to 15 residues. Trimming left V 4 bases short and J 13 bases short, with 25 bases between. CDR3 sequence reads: CASSSLPGGGAPSFF. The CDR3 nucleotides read TGTGCCAGCAGTTCCCTTCCGGGGGGAGGGGCGCCAAGTTTCTTT.

The CDR3 nucleotides are TGCGCCAGCAGCCAAGATCAAACGGGAACTGGGGAAAAACTGTTTTTT. It is translated as CASSQDQTGTGEKLFF. The chain is built from TRBV4-1 and TRBJ1-4; no definite D call. This CDR3 region has 16 residues. Per germline, CDR1 MGHRA and CDR2 YSYEKL. V was pared by 0 bases and J by 8 bases, with 16 bases between.

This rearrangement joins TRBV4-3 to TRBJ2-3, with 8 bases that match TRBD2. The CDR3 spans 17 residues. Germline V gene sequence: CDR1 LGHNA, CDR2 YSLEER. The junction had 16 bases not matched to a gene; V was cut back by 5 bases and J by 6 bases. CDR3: CASSAQVISGGRDTQYF. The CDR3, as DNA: TGCGCCAGCAGCGCCCAGGTGATCAGCGGGGGACGCGATACGCAGTATTTT.

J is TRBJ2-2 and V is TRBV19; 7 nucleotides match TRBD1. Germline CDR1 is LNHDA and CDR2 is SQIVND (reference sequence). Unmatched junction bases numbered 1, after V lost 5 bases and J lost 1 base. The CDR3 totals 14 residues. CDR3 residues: CASSGQVNTGELFF. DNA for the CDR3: TGTGCCAGTAGTGGACAGGTGAACACCGGGGAGCTGTTTTTT. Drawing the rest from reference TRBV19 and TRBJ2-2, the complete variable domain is DGGITQSPKYLFRKEGQNVTLSCEQNLNHDAMYWYRQDPGQGLRLIYYSQIVNDFQKGDIAEGYSVSREKKESFPLTVTSAQKNPTAFYLCASSGQVNTGELFFGEGSRLTVL.

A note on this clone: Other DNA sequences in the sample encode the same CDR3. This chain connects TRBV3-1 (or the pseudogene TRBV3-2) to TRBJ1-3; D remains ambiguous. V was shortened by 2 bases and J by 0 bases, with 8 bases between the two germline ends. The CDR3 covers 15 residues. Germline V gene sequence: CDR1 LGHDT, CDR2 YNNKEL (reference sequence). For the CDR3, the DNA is TGTGCCAGCAGCCAACCTACCCTCTCTGGAAACACCATATATTTT. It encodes CASSQPTLSGNTIYF.

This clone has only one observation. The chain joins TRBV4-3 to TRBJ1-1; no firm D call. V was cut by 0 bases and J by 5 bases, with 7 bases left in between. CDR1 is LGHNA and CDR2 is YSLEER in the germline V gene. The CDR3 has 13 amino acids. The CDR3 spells CASSQEGRTEAFF. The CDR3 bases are TGCGCCAGCAGCCAAGAAGGGAGGACTGAAGCTTTCTTT.

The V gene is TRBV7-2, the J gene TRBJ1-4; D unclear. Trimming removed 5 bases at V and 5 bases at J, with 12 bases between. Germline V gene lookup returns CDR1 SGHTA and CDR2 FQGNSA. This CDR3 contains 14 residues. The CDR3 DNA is TGTGCCAGCAGCCTCAGGAATCCCAATGAAAAACTGTTTTTT. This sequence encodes CASSLRNPNEKLFF. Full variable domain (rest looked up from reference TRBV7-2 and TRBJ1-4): GAGVSQSPSNKVTEKGKDVELRCDPISGHTALYWYRQSLGQGLEFLIYFQGNSAPDKSGLPSDRFSAERTGGSVSTLTIQRTQQEDSAVYLCASSLRNPNEKLFFGSGTQLSVL.

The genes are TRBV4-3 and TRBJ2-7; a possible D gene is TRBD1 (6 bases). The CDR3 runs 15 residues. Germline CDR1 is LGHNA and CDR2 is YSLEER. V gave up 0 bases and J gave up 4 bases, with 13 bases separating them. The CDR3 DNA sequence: TGCGCCAGCAGCCAAGAAAACAGGGAGTGGTACGAGCAGTACTTC. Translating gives CASSQENREWYEQYF.

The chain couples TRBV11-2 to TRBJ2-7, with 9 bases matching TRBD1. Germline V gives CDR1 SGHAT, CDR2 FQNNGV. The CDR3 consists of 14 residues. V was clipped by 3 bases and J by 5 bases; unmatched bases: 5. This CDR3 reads CASSFDRGIHEQYF. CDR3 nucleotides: TGTGCCAGCAGCTTTGACAGGGGGATCCACGAGCAGTACTTC.

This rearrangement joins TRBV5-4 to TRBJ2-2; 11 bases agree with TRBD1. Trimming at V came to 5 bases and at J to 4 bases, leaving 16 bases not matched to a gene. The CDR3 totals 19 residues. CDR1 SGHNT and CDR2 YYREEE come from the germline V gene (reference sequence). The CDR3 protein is CASSFAIPTGTGGTGELFF. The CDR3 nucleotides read TGTGCCAGCAGTTTTGCAATCCCGACCGGGACAGGGGGCACCGGGGAGCTGTTTTTT.